This T cell receptor (beta chain) is drawn from a study of T cell repertoires in cytomegalovirus infection. Study overall: From public TCR beta signatures came an indication of both CMV infection and matching HLA type.

The CDR3 extends over 18 amino acids. Trimming took 0 bases from V and 0 from J; bases not matched to a gene: 10. Germline-derived CDR1 and CDR2 are DFQATT and SNEGSKA (reference sequence). A remark on this clonotype: Its antigen is currently unknown.

A single record per CDR3 protein comes from TCRdb applying MiXCR to the reads. The sample holds around 100,000 distinct CDR3 sequences; about a quarter are singletons and the top ten take 35% to 50%. Study-wide results and limits: CMV carriers having the relevant HLA were flagged by cumulative public TCR beta family frequency. In two of eight donors, the top clonotype was HLA-C-restricted CMV-specific.

The chain links TRBV20-1 to TRBJ2-7, with 11 bases identical to TRBD2. Sequencing used CD8+ T cells from PBMCs. This sequence originates from a human donor in good health (CMV status not recorded). Some clones in this sample may be carry-over from other donors' samples. CDR3 coding DNA: TGCAGTGCTAGAGAACTAGGGGGACTAGCGGAAAGCTCCTACGAGCAGTACTTC. It encodes CSARELGGLAESSYEQYF.